This T cell receptor (beta chain) was captured in a study of blood T cell repertoires in COVID-19. J gave up 6 bases and V 0 bases, and 6 bases lay outside the gene matches. This CDR3 contains 16 residues. Germline V gene lookup returns CDR1 LGHNA and CDR2 YNFKEQ. Under the authors' procedure: Reference gene primer amplification in the assay estimated nucleated cell counts. The method was immunoSEQ multiplex PCR; TCRdb's version includes in-frame clones alone and lacks a portion of them. V and J calls and clone size are those listed in that table; D and trimming were worked out from the DNA. The table records a few hundred thousand clones, 70% to 90% of them present only once. Individuals aged about 18 to 89 years were recruited from about two dozen US areas. Two negative PCRs, clearance, or symptom resolution had been documented for recovered Cohort 3 donors.

This chain links TRBV4-2 with TRBJ2-1, with TRBD2 identical over 9 bases. This receptor was obtained from a woman aged 25 to 39 who had recovered from COVID-19. The sample was PBMCs or T cells enriched from blood (not recorded which). CDR3 residues: CASSQDRASGANEQFF. The DNA for the CDR3 is TGTGCCAGCAGCCAAGATAGGGCTAGCGGGGCCAATGAGCAGTTCTTC.